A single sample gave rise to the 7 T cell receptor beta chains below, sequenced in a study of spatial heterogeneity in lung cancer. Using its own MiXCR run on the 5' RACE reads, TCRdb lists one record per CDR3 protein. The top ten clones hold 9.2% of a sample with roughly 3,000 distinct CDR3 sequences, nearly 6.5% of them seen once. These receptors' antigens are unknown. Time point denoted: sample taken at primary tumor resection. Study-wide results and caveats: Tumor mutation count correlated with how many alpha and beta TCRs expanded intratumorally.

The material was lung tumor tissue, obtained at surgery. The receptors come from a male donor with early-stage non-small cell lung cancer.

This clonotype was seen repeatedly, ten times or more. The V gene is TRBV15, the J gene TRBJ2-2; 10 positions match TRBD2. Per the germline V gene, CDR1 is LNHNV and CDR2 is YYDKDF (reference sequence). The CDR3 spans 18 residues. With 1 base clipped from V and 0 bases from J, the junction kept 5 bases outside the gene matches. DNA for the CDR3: TGTGCCACCAGCAGAGCCGTTACTAGCGGGGCGAACACCGGGGAGCTGTTTTTT. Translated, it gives CATSRAVTSGANTGELFF.

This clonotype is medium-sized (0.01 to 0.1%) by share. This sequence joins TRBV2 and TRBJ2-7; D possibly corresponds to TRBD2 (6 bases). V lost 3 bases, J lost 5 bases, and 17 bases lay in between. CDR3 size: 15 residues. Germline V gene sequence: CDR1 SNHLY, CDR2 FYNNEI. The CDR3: CASSDDGRVLHEQYF. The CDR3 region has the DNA TGTGCCAGCAGTGACGACGGGAGAGTCCTCCACGAGCAGTACTTC.

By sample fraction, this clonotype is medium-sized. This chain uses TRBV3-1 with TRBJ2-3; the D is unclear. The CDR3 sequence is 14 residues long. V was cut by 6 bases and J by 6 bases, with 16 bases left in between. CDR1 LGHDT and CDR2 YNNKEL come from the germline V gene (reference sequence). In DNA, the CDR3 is TGTGCCAGCAGACCCGCTTATGCAGTGGATACGCAGTATTTT. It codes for CASRPAYAVDTQYF.

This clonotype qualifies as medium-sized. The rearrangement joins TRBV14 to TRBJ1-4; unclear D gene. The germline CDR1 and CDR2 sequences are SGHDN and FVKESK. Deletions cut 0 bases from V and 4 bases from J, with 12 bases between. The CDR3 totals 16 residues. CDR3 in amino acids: CASSQDQGKINEKLFF. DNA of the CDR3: TGTGCCAGCAGCCAAGATCAAGGCAAAATTAATGAAAAACTGTTTTTT.

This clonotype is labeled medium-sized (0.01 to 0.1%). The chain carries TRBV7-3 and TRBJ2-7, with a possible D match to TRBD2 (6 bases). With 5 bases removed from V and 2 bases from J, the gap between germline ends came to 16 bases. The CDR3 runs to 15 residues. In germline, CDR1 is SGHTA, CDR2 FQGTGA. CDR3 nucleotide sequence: TGTGCCAGCAGCCCCAGTCCGGGGGACGCCTACGAGCAGTACTTC. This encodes CASSPSPGDAYEQYF.

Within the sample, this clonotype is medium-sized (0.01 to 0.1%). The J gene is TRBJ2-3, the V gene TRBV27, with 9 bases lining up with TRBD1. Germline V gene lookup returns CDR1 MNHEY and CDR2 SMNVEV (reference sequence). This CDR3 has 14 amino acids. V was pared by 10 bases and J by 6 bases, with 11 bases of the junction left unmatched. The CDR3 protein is CATTPGTGYDTQYF. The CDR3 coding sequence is TGTGCCACGACCCCCGGGACAGGGTATGATACGCAGTATTTT.

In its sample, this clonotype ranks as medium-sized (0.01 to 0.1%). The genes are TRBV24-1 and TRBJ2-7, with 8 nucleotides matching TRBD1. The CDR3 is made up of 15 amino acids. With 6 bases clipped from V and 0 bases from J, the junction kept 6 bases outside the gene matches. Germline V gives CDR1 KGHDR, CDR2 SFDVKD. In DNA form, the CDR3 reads TGTGCCACCAGTTCCGGGACAGGTTCCTCCTACGAGCAGTACTTC. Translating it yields CATSSGTGSSYEQYF.